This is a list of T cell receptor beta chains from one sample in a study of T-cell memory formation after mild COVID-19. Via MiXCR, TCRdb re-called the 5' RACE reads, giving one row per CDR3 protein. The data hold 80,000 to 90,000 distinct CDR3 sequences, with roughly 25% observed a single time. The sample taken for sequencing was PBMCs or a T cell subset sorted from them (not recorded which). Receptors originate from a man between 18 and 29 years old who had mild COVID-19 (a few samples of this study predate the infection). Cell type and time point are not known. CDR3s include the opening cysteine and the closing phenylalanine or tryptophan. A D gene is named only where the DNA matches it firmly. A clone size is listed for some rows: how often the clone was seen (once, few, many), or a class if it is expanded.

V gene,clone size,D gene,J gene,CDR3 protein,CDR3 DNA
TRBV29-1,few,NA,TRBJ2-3,CSAEVRGGTDTQYF,TGCAGCGCCGAAGTAAGGGGTGGCACAGATACGCAGTATTTT
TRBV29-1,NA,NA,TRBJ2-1,CSVEDGDEQFF,TGCAGCGTTGAAGACGGGGATGAGCAGTTCTTC
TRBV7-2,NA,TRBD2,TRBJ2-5,CASSPIRGRVGTQYF,TGTGCCAGCAGCCCAATCCGAGGGAGGGTAGGGACCCAGTACTTC
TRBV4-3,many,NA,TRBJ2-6,CASSPNSGANVLTF,TGCGCCAGCAGCCCGAACTCTGGGGCCAACGTCCTGACTTTC
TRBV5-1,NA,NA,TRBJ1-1,CASSLDNSKNTEAFF,TGCGCCAGCAGCTTGGATAACAGCAAGAACACTGAAGCTTTCTTT
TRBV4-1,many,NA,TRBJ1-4,CASLNPGSGNEKLFF,TGCGCCAGCCTAAACCCCGGGTCAGGTAATGAAAAACTGTTTTTT
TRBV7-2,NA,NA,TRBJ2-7,CASSSGTHSYEQYF,TGTGCCAGCAGCTCCGGGACTCACTCCTACGAGCAGTACTTC
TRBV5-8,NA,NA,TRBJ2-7,CASSLSRGYYEQYF,TGTGCCAGCAGCTTATCCAGGGGATACTACGAGCAGTACTTC
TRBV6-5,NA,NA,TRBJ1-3,CASTEVSGNTIYF,TGTGCCAGCACCGAGGTCTCGGGAAACACCATATATTTT
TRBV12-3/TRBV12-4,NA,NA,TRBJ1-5,CASSLGGSNQPQHF,TGTGCCAGCAGTTTAGGCGGAAGCAATCAGCCCCAGCATTTT
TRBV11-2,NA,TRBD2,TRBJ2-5,CASSLRLAGGQETQYF,TGTGCCAGCAGCCTCCGACTAGCGGGAGGACAAGAGACCCAGTACTTC
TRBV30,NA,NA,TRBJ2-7,CAWSADRTASRYF,TGTGCCTGGAGTGCAGACAGGACGGCCTCTAGGTACTTC
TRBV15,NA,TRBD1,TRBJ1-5,CATSRSRGSQPQHF,TGTGCCACCAGCAGATCCAGGGGGAGTCAGCCCCAGCATTTT
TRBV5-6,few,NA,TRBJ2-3,CASSFGTGFDTQYF,TGTGCCAGCAGCTTTGGCACAGGTTTCGATACGCAGTATTTT
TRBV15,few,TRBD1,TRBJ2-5,CATSREGQGRQETQYF,TGTGCCACCAGCAGAGAGGGACAGGGGCGCCAAGAGACCCAGTACTTC
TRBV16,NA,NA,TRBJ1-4,CASSLKVLGQRDEKLFF,TGTGCCAGCAGCCTCAAAGTTTTAGGACAGCGGGATGAAAAACTGTTTTTT
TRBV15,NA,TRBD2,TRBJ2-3,CATSPTSGKTDTQYF,TGTGCCACCAGCCCGACTAGCGGGAAAACAGATACGCAGTATTTT
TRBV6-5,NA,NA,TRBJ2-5,CASSYRVNPQETQYF,TGTGCCAGCAGTTACAGGGTAAATCCTCAAGAGACCCAGTACTTC
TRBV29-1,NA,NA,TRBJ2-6,CSVGGFSGANVLTF,TGCAGCGTTGGGGGATTCTCTGGGGCCAACGTCCTGACTTTC
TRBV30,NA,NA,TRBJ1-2,CAWVDPEEGYTF,TGTGCCTGGGTTGACCCCGAGGAGGGCTACACCTTC
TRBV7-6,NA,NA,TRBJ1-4,CASSFELATNEKLFF,TGTGCCAGCAGCTTTGAGCTAGCAACTAATGAAAAACTGTTTTTT
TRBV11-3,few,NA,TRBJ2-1,CASSSLRGSYNEQFF,TGTGCCAGCAGCTCGCTACGGGGCTCCTACAATGAGCAGTTCTTC
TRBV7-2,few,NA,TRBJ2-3,CASSFRVWGLNTQYF,TGTGCCAGCAGCTTCAGGGTATGGGGGTTAAATACGCAGTATTTT
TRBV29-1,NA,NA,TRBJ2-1,CSVDDSAYNEQFF,TGCAGCGTTGACGACAGCGCCTACAATGAGCAGTTCTTC
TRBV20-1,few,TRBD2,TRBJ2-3,CSDSRTSWTDTQYF,TGCAGTGACTCCCGGACTAGTTGGACAGATACGCAGTATTTT
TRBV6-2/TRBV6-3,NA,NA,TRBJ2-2,CASGGSGELFF,TGTGCCAGCGGGGGGTCCGGGGAGCTGTTTTTT
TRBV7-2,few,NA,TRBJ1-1,CASSEEQGPLNTEAFF,TGTGCCAGCAGCGAAGAACAGGGCCCGTTGAACACTGAAGCTTTCTTT
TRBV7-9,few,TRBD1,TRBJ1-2,CASSLGGTGGNNGYTF,TGTGCCAGCAGCCTCGGCGGGACAGGGGGTAATAATGGCTACACCTTC
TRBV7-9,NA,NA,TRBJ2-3,CASSLPPDTQYF,TGTGCCAGCAGCTTGCCCCCAGATACGCAGTATTTT
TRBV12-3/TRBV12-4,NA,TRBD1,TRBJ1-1,CASSPGTVLTEAFF,TGTGCCAGCAGTCCGGGGACAGTACTCACTGAAGCTTTCTTT
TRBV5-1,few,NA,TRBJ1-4,CASSFNEWGEKLFF,TGCGCCAGCAGCTTTAACGAATGGGGTGAAAAACTGTTTTTT
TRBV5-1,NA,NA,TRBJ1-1,CASSFRDADTEAFF,TGCGCCAGCAGCTTTCGGGATGCGGACACTGAAGCTTTCTTT
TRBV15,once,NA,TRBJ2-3,CATSRFVSSGDTQYF,TGTGCCACCAGCAGATTTGTCTCTAGTGGAGATACGCAGTATTTT
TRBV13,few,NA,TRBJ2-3,CASSPGRSSSDTQYF,TGTGCCAGCAGCCCGGGACGCTCTTCCTCGGATACGCAGTATTTT
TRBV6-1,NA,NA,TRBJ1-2,CASNGRSNYGYTF,TGTGCCAGCAACGGACGTTCTAACTATGGCTACACCTTC
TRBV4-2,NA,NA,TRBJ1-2,CASSNGFGYTF,TGTGCCAGCAGCAACGGGTTTGGCTACACCTTC
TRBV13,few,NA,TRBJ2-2,CASSAVEGGLPNTGELFF,TGTGCCAGCAGCGCCGTGGAGGGGGGGCTACCGAACACCGGGGAGCTGTTTTTT
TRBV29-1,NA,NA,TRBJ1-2,CSVEELGYGYTF,TGCAGCGTTGAAGAATTAGGCTATGGCTACACCTTC
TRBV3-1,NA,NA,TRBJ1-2,CASSQAPNYGYTF,TGTGCCAGCAGCCAGGCGCCTAACTATGGCTACACCTTC
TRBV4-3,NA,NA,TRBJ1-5,CASSQTENQPQHF,TGCGCCAGCAGCCAGACGGAGAATCAGCCCCAGCATTTT
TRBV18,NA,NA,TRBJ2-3,CASSPPSDTQYF,TGTGCCAGCTCACCACCGTCAGATACGCAGTATTTT
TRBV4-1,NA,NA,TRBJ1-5,CASGSNQPQHF,TGCGCCAGCGGGTCCAATCAGCCCCAGCATTTT
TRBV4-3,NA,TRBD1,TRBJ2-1,CASTGDRGNEQFF,TGCGCCAGCACCGGGGACAGGGGGAATGAGCAGTTCTTC
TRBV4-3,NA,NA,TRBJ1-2,CASSPGEGYGYTF,TGCGCCAGCAGCCCAGGGGAAGGCTATGGCTACACCTTC
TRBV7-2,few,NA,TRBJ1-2,CASSLGTPGYTF,TGTGCCAGCAGCTTAGGGACCCCCGGATACACCTTC